The present entry profiles one T cell receptor (beta chain) with its context. Its antigen is unidentified. The PCR employed 60 Vbeta primers together with 13 Jbeta primers. Sequenced by immunoSEQ multiplex PCR; TCRdb stores in-frame clones only, minus some. Here the sample spans about 160,000 clones, roughly 80% being singletons. These data come from a study of cytomegalovirus exposure and HLA in healthy donors. Notes on the study in general: The authors reported that TCR beta sequences could predict HLA-A and HLA-B alleles. These predictions were accurate for most subjects in the first cohort. Confirmation in vitro established that a few CMV-associated chains were specific for CMV antigens. Earlier results showed most TCR beta V segments being productive about 90% or about 30% of the time.

The germline V gene encodes CDR1 SGHTA and CDR2 FQGNSA. V trimming: 5 bases; J trimming: 6 bases; junction bases outside the gene matches: 10. The CDR3 is 14 amino acids. J is TRBJ2-7 and V is TRBV7-2, with TRBD1 identical over 7 bases. Source material: PBMCs. The sequence came from a woman in her twenties or thirties in good health and CMV-seropositive. The CDR3 DNA sequence: TGTGCCAGCAGCCCGACCTACACAGGGGCCGAGCAGTACTTC. Translation gives CASSPTYTGAEQYF.